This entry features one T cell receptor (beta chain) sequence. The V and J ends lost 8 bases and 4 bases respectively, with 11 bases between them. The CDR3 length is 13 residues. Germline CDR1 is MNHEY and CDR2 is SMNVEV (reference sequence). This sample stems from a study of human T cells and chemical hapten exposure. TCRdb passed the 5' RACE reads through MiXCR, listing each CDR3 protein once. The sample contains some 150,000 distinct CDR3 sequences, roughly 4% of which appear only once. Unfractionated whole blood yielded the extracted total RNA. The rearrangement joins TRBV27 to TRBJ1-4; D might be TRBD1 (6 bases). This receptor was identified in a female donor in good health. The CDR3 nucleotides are TGTGCCAGCTCGGACAGATGTAATGAAAAACTGTTTTTT. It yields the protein CASSDRCNEKLFF. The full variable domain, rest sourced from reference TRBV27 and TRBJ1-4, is EAQVTQNPRYLITVTGKKLTVTCSQNMNHEYMSWYRQDPGLGLRQIYYSMNVEVTDKGDVPEGYKVSRKEKRNFPLILESPSPNQTSLYFCASSDRCNEKLFFGSGTQLSVL.